The T cell receptor (beta chain) described here comes from a study of T cells after yellow fever vaccination. Template switching with 5'RACE generated the TCR cDNA and added a universal primer site and UMIs. From the 5' RACE reads, TCRdb called clonotypes with MiXCR, one entry per CDR3 protein. The profile shows 450,000 to 650,000 distinct CDR3 sequences, 21% of them singletons. Looked up from germline, CDR1 is KGHSH and CDR2 is LQKENI. The CDR3 totals 15 residues. Trimming took 3 bases from V and 6 from J; bases not matched to a gene: 9. Study-level findings and limits: Post-booster repertoires contained most primary-vaccination clones again (96% CD4, 85% to 90% CD8).

Only a few counts were recorded for this clonotype. Antigen: not known. The chain employs TRBV18 and TRBJ1-2, with 8 bases that match TRBD1. The source material was PBMCs, sampled 21 days after the first yellow fever vaccination. The receptor's source is a man aged 18-30 years who received the YFV17D yellow fever vaccine. As DNA, the CDR3 is TGTGCCAGCTCACCCAATGGACAGGGTCTCGATGGCTACACCTTC. Translating it yields CASSPNGQGLDGYTF.